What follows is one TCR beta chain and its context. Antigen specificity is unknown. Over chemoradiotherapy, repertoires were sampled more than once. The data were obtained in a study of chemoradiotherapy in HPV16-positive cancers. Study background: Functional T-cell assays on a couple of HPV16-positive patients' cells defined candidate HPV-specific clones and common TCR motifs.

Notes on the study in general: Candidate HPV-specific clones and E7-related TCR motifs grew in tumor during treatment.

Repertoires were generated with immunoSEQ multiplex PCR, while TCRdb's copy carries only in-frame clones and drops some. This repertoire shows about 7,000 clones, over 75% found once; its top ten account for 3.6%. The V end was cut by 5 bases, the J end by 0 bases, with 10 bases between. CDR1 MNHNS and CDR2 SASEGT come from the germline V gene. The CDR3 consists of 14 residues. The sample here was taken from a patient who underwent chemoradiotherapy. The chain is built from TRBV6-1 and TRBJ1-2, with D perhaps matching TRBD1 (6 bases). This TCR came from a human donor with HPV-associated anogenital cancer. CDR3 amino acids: CASSPAGANYGYTF. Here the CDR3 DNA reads TGTGCCAGCAGTCCGGCAGGGGCTAACTATGGCTACACCTTC.